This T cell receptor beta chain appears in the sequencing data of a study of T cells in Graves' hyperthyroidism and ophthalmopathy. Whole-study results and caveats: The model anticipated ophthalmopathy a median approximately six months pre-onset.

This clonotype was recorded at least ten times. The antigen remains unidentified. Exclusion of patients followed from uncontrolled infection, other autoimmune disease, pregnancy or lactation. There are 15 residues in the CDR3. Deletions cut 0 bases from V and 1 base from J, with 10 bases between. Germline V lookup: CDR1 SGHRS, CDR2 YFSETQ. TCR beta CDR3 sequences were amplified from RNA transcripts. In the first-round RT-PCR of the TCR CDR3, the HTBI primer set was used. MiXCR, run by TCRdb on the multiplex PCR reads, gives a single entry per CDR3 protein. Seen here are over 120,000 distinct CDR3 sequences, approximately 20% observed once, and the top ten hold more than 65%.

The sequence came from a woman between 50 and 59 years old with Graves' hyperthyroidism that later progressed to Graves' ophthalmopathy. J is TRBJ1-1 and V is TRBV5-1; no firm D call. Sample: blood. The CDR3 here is CASSLDGRKNTEAFF. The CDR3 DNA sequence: TGCGCCAGCAGCTTGGATGGCAGAAAGAACACTGAAGCTTTCTTT.